This TCR beta chain was sequenced for a study of shared clonotypes between healthy human individuals. The CDR3 runs to 12 residues. Germline V gene sequence: CDR1 SEHNR, CDR2 FQNEAQ (reference sequence). V lost 2 bases, J lost 6 bases, and 8 bases lay in between. In the naive CD8 group, cells lacked CD45RO and were positively selected for CCR7, so terminally differentiated effector memory CD45RA+ cells were left out. For each subset, genomic DNA was distributed in equal portions over several immunoSEQ plates. Some clones are missing from TCRdb's copy, which holds only in-frame ones; the method was immunoSEQ multiplex PCR. The sample consists of about 2.1 million clones, approximately 94% of them appearing once.

The J gene is TRBJ2-7, the V gene TRBV7-9; no firm D call. This receptor was obtained from a man aged 18 to 29 in good health. Some clones in this sample may be carry-over from other donors' samples. The sequenced sample consisted of naive CD8+ T cells from PBMCs. CDR3 residues: CASSLKGSEQYF. DNA for the CDR3: TGTGCCAGCAGCTTAAAAGGCTCCGAGCAGTACTTC.